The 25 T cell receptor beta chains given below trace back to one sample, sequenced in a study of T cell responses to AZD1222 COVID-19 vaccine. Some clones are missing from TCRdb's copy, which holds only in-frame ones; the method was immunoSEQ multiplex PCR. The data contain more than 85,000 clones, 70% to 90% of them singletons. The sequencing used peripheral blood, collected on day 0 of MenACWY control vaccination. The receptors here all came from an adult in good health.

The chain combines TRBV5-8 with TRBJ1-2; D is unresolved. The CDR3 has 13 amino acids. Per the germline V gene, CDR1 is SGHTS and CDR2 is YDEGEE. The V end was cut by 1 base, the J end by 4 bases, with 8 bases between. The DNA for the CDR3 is TGTGCCAGCAGCTTGATGGGTATCTATGGCTACACCTTC. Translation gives CASSLMGIYGYTF.

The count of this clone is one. In nucleotides, the CDR3 is TGTGCCAGTAGTCCGTCATCTACTAGCGGGAGCCAAGATACGCAGTATTTT. As protein: CASSPSSTSGSQDTQYF. This chain uses TRBV19 with TRBJ2-3, with 11 bases matching TRBD2. Trimming removed 5 bases from V and 5 bases from J; junction bases left unmatched: 12. The CDR3 length is 17 residues. Germline V gene lookup returns CDR1 LNHDA and CDR2 SQIVND (reference sequence).

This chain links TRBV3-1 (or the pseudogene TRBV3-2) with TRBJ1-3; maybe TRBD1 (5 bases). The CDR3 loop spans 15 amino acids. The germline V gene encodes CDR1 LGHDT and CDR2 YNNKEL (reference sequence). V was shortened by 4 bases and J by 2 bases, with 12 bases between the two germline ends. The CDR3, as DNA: TGTGCCAGCAGCCGGCGGTCGGGGCCTGGAAACACCATATATTTT. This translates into CASSRRSGPGNTIYF.

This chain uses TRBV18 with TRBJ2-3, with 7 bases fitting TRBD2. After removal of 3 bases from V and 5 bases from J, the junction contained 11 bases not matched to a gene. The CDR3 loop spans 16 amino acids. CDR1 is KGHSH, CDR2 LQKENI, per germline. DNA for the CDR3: TGTGCCAGCTCACCCCTTTCCGGGAGCGGGGTAGATACGCAGTATTTT. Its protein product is CASSPLSGSGVDTQYF.

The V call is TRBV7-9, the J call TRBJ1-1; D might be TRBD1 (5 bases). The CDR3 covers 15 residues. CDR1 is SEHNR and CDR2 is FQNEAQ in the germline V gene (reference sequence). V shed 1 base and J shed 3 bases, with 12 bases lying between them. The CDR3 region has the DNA TGTGCCAGCAGCTTAGGGGCCAGGGTGGACACTGAAGCTTTCTTT. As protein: CASSLGARVDTEAFF. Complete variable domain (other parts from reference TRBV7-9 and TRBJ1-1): DTGVSQNPRHKITKRGQNVTFRCDPISEHNRLYWYRQTLGQGPEFLTYFQNEAQLEKSRLLSDRFSAERPKGSFSTLEIQRTEQGDSAMYLCASSLGARVDTEAFFGQGTRLTVV.

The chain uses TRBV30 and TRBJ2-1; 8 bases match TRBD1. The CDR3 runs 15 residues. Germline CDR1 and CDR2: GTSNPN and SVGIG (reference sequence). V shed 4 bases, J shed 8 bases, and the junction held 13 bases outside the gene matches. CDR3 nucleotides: TGTGCCTGGACCCGGCGTAGCAGGGGGCTTTATGAGCAGTTCTTC. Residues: CAWTRRSRGLYEQFF. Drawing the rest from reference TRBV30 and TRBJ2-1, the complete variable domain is SQTIHQWPATLVQPVGSPLSLECTVEGTSNPNLYWYRQAAGRGLQLLFYSVGIGQISSEVPQNLSASRPQDRQFILSSKKLLLSDSGFYLCAWTRRSRGLYEQFFGPGTRLTVL.

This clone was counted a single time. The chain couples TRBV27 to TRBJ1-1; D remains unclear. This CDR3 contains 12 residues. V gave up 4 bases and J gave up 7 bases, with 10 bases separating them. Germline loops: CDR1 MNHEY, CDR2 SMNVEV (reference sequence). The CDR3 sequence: CASSSSRVEAFF. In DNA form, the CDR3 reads TGTGCCAGCAGTTCATCACGGGTTGAAGCTTTCTTT.

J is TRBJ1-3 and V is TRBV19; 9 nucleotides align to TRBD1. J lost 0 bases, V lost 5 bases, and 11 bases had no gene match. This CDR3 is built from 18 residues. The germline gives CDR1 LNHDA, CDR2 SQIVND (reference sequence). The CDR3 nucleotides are TGTGCCAGTAGTTTCACGGGGCCGACAGGGGGCTCTGGAAACACCATATATTTT. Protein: CASSFTGPTGGSGNTIYF.

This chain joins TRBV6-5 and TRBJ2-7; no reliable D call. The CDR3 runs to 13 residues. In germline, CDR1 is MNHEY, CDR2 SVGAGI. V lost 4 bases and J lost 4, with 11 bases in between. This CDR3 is CASSSAPAYEQYF. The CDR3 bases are TGTGCCAGCAGTTCCGCCCCAGCTTACGAGCAGTACTTC.

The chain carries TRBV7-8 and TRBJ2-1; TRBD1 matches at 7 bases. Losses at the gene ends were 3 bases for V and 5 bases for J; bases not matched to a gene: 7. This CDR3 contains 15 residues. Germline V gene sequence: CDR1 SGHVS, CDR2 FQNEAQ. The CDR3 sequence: CASSFDRVGHNEQFF. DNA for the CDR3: TGTGCCAGCAGCTTCGACAGGGTAGGTCACAATGAGCAGTTCTTC.

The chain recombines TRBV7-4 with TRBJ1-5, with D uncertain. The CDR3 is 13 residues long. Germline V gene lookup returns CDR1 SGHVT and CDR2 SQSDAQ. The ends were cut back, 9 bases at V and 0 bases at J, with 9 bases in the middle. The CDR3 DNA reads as TGTGCCAGGACTCGATATAGCAATCAGCCCCAGCATTTT. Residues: CARTRYSNQPQHF.

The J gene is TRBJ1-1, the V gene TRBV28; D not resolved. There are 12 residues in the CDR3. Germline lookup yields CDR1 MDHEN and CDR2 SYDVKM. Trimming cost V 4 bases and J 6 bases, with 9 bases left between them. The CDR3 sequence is CASSSLRAEAFF. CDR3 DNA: TGTGCCAGCAGTTCCCTACGCGCTGAAGCTTTCTTT.

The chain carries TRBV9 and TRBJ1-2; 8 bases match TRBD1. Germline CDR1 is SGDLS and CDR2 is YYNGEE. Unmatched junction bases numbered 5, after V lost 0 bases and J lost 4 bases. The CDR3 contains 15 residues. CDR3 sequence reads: CASSVGTGRSYGYTF. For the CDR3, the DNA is TGTGCCAGCAGCGTAGGGACAGGGAGGTCCTATGGCTACACCTTC.

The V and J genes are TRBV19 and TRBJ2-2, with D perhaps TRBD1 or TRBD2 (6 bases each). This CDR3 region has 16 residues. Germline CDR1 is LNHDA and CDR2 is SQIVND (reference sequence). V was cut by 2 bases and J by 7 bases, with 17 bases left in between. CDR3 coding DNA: TGTGCCAGTAGTATATTCTTCGGTGGAGGGGGCGGGGAGCTGTTTTTT. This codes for CASSIFFGGGGGELFF. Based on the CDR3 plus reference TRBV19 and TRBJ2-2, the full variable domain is DGGITQSPKYLFRKEGQNVTLSCEQNLNHDAMYWYRQDPGQGLRLIYYSQIVNDFQKGDIAEGYSVSREKKESFPLTVTSAQKNPTAFYLCASSIFFGGGGGELFFGEGSRLTVL.

The CDR3 DNA is TGTGCCACCGGGACCACCTACAATGAGCAGTTCTTC. Translating gives CATGTTYNEQFF. The rearrangement joins TRBV24-1 to TRBJ2-1; D is tentatively TRBD1 or TRBD2 (5 bases each). V was trimmed by 9 bases and J by 2 bases, leaving 7 bases between them. CDR1 and CDR2 (germline): KGHDR, SFDVKD. The CDR3 sequence is 12 residues long.

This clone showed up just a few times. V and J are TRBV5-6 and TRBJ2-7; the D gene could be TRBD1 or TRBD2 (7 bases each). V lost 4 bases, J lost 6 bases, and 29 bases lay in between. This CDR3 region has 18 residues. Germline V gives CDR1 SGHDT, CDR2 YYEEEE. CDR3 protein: CASSLMDSRGGAQPEQYF. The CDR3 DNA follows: TGTGCCAGCAGCCTTATGGACAGCAGGGGGGGGGCACAACCCGAGCAGTACTTC.

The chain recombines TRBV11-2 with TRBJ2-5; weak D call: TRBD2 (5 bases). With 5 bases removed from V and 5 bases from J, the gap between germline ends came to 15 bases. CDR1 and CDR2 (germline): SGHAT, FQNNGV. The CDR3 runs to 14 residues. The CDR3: CASSPGWLAETQYF. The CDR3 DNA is TGTGCCAGCAGCCCGGGGTGGTTGGCGGAGACCCAGTACTTC.

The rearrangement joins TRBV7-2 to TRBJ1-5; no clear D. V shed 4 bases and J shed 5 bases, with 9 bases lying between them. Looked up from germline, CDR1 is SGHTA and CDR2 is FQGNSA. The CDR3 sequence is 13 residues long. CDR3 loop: CASSSQGHQPQHF. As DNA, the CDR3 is TGTGCCAGCAGCTCACAAGGACATCAGCCCCAGCATTTT.

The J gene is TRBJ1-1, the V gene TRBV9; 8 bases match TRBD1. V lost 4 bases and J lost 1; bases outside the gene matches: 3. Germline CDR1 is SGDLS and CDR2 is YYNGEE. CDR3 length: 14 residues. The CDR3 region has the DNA TGTGCCAGCAGCTCACAGGGGGGGAACACTGAAGCTTTCTTT. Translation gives CASSSQGGNTEAFF.

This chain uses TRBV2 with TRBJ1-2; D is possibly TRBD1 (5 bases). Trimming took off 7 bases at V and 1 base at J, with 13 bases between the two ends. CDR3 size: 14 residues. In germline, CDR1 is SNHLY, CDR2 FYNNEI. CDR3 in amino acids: CASISDSLNYGYTF. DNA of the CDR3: TGTGCCAGCATTTCCGACAGCCTTAACTATGGCTACACCTTC.

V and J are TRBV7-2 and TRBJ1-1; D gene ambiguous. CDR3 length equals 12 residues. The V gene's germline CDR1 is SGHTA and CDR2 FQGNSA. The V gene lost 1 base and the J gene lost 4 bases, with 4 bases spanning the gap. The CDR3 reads CASSLGPTEAFF. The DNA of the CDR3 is TGTGCCAGCAGCTTAGGGCCCACTGAAGCTTTCTTT.

This CDR3 is CASSSLAPGELFF. The CDR3 coding sequence is TGTGCCAGCAGCTCACTAGCCCCCGGGGAGCTGTTTTTT. The chain has TRBV7-6 and TRBJ2-2, with D perhaps matching TRBD2 (6 bases). The CDR3 is 13 amino acids. Per germline, CDR1 SGHVS and CDR2 FNYEAQ. Between the trimmed V and J ends, which lost 4 bases and 6 bases, there was a span of 9 bases.

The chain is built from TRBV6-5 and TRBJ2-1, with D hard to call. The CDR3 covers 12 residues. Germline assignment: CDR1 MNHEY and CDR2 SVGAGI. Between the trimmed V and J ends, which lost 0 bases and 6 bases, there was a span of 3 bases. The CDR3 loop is CASSYSSNEQFF. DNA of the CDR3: TGTGCCAGCAGTTACTCGAGCAATGAGCAGTTCTTC.

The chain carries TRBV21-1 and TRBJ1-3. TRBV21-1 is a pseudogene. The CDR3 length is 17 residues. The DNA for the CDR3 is TGTGCCAGCAGCAAATCGGAGCGGGACAGCTCTGGAAACACCATATATTTT. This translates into CASSKSERDSSGNTIYF.

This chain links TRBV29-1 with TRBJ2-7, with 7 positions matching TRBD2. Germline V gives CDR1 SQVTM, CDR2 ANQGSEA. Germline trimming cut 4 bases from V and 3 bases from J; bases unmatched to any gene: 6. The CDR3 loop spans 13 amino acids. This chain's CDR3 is CSVVSGGIYEQYF. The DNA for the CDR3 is TGCAGCGTTGTCTCGGGGGGTATCTACGAGCAGTACTTC.